This T cell receptor beta chain emerged from a study of T-cell reconstitution after alpha-beta-depleted transplantation in children. The CDR3 consists of 15 residues. The germline V gene has CDR1 MDHEN and CDR2 SYDVKM. Losses at the gene ends were 2 bases for V and 9 bases for J; bases not matched to a gene: 6. Points on this clonotype: The antigen is not known.

Regarding the study as a whole: When one year had passed after transplant, most T-cell counts and diversity came from newly produced T cells. Reported findings indicate that, about two months after transplant, alpha-beta T cells came from several hundred expanded clones, which were derived from non-depleted graft cells.

The TCRbeta library incorporated unique molecular identifiers. MiXCR was run by TCRdb on the PCR reads, yielding one entry per CDR3 protein. The table shows hundreds of thousands of distinct CDR3 sequences, with about an eighth occurring only once. This sample comprised PBMCs, obtained before TCRalphabeta/CD19-depleted stem cell transplant. The chain links TRBV28 to TRBJ2-1; TRBD1 agrees at 11 bases. The source of this sequence is a girl aged 2-10 years with congenital amegakaryocytic thrombocytopenia, due to receive a stem cell transplant. The CDR3 DNA follows: TGTGCCAGCAGTTTACGGGACAGGGGGGTGATTGAGCAGTTCTTC. This codes for CASSLRDRGVIEQFF.